The 30 T cell receptor beta chains below all came from one sample that was sequenced in a study of blood T cell repertoires in COVID-19 (dated by TCRdb to the early 2020s). The library came from the immunoSEQ multiplex PCR assay. TCRdb mirrors the immuneACCESS table, restricted to in-frame sequences. Some clones are absent from its copies; in checked studies, under half trace to an unresolved V gene, and the reason for the others is unknown. The sample has 380,000 or so clones on record, approximately 85% of them singletons. More than 2% of the sample rests with the top ten. Material for sequencing was PBMCs or T cells enriched from blood (not recorded which). The origin of the receptors is a woman aged 40 to 55 with acute COVID-19.

This chain joins TRBV6-1 and TRBJ1-1; maybe TRBD1 (6 bases). Looked up from germline, CDR1 is MNHNS and CDR2 is SASEGT. Trimming left V 1 base short and J 4 bases short, with 19 bases between. The length of the CDR3 is 17 residues. Written as DNA, the CDR3 is TGTGCCAGCAGTGAAGGCAGGAGCCGGGGGGGCGGCACTGAAGCTTTCTTT. This encodes CASSEGRSRGGGTEAFF.

The rearrangement joins TRBV5-1 to TRBJ2-7, with TRBD1 identical over 9 bases. There are 14 residues in the CDR3. CDR1 and CDR2 (germline): SGHRS, YFSETQ. V lost 4 bases and J lost 5; bases outside the gene matches: 7. Here the CDR3 DNA reads TGCGCCAGCAGCGTGGGACAGGGTGAGGACGAGCAGTACTTC. It encodes CASSVGQGEDEQYF.

This clone was counted once. The rearrangement links TRBV18 to TRBJ1-1, with D possibly matching TRBD1 (5 bases). The CDR3 sequence is 15 residues long. In germline, CDR1 is KGHSH, CDR2 LQKENI. V lost 6 bases and J 1 base, leaving 15 bases between the germline ends. CDR3 DNA: TGTGCCAGCTCCCTTGGGGGGATACCGAACACTGAAGCTTTCTTT. Encoded protein: CASSLGGIPNTEAFF.

This clone was picked up a small number of times. The chain is built from TRBV18 and TRBJ1-1; TRBD1 agrees at 7 bases. This CDR3 spans 16 amino acids. Germline CDR1 is KGHSH and CDR2 is LQKENI. Trimming took 4 bases from V and 2 from J; bases not matched to a gene: 10. The CDR3 DNA reads as TGTGCCAGCTCACGGCTATCCGGGACAGAAAACACTGAAGCTTTCTTT. It translates to CASSRLSGTENTEAFF.

The sample holds a few counts of this clone. The chain links TRBV19 to TRBJ1-6; TRBD1 might be the D (6 bases). Germline CDR1 LNHDA, CDR2 SQIVND (reference sequence). The CDR3 runs 15 residues. Trimming took off 3 bases at V and 8 bases at J, with 14 bases between the two ends. The CDR3, as DNA: TGTGCCAGTAGTATGAGGGGGGGCGTAGATTCACCCCTCCACTTT. It translates to CASSMRGGVDSPLHF.

CDR3 in amino acids: CASSFASSDTQYF. The CDR3 DNA is TGTGCCAGCAGCTTTGCGAGTTCAGATACGCAGTATTTT. This chain uses TRBV7-9 with TRBJ2-3; D uncertain. The germline gives CDR1 SEHNR, CDR2 FQNEAQ (reference sequence). This CDR3 has 13 amino acids. The ends were cut back, 3 bases at V and 4 bases at J, with 8 bases in the middle.

The V call is TRBV5-1, the J call TRBJ1-2; a weak D match, TRBD1 (5 bases). This CDR3 spans 14 amino acids. Looked up from germline, CDR1 is SGHRS and CDR2 is YFSETQ. The V end was cut by 0 bases, the J end by 8 bases, with 14 bases between. The CDR3: CASSLAAGRRGYTF. The CDR3 bases are TGCGCCAGCAGCTTGGCTGCAGGGCGGCGAGGCTACACCTTC.

This rearrangement joins TRBV3-1 (or the pseudogene TRBV3-2) to TRBJ2-7, with D possibly TRBD1 on 6 matching bases. Germline-derived CDR1 and CDR2 are LGHDT and YNNKEL (reference sequence). The CDR3 spans 14 residues. Trimming removed 3 bases from V and 2 bases from J, with 11 bases in between. This chain's CDR3 is CASSQVGTTYEQYF. For the CDR3, the DNA is TGTGCCAGCAGCCAGGTCGGGACAACCTACGAGCAGTACTTC.

V and J are TRBV19 and TRBJ2-3; 8 nucleotides align to TRBD2. Trimming at V came to 5 bases and at J to 6 bases, leaving 10 bases not matched to a gene. The CDR3 extends over 15 amino acids. Germline values: CDR1 LNHDA, CDR2 SQIVND (reference sequence). CDR3 sequence reads: CASSQTGGLGDTQYF. In DNA, the CDR3 is TGTGCCAGTAGTCAAACGGGGGGGCTTGGGGATACGCAGTATTTT.

V is TRBV30 and J is TRBJ1-1; tentatively, D is TRBD1 (6 bases). CDR1 and CDR2 from the germline V gene are GTSNPN and SVGIG (reference sequence). Trimming cost V 3 bases and J 4 bases, with 12 bases left between them. The CDR3 is 13 amino acids. As DNA, the CDR3 is TGTGCCTGGAGCCGGACAGAAGGCACTGAAGCTTTCTTT. Protein: CAWSRTEGTEAFF.

This chain links TRBV9 with TRBJ1-1; 11 nucleotides match TRBD1. Germline loops: CDR1 SGDLS, CDR2 YYNGEE. CDR3 length: 15 amino acids. The trim removed 0 bases at V and 5 bases at J, leaving 3 bases unmatched. CDR3 DNA sequence: TGTGCCAGCAGCGTAGCAGGGACAGGGGGGACTGAAGCTTTCTTT. Its protein product is CASSVAGTGGTEAFF.

This clone was seen just once. The chain links TRBV6-5 to TRBJ2-7, with D hard to call. Germline assignment: CDR1 MNHEY and CDR2 SVGAGI. This CDR3 is 12 amino acids long. Trimming cost V 4 bases and J 3 bases, with 7 bases left between them. The CDR3 is CASSSELYEQYF. CDR3 coding DNA: TGTGCCAGCAGTTCCGAGCTCTACGAGCAGTACTTC.

This sequence joins TRBV9 and TRBJ2-3, with D possibly being TRBD2 (6 bases). Trimming took 1 base from V and 4 from J, leaving 13 bases between them. The germline CDR1 and CDR2 sequences are SGDLS and YYNGEE. The CDR3 covers 15 residues. CDR3 protein: CASSVHGGEADTQYF. The CDR3 DNA is TGTGCCAGCAGCGTACACGGGGGAGAGGCAGATACGCAGTATTTT.

The CDR3 spells CASSLQLASYNEQFF. For the CDR3, the DNA is TGTGCCAGCAGCTTGCAGCTAGCTTCCTACAATGAGCAGTTCTTC. The chain links TRBV5-4 to TRBJ2-1, with D possibly TRBD2 on 5 matching bases. The CDR3 is made up of 15 amino acids. Germline V gene lookup returns CDR1 SGHNT and CDR2 YYREEE (reference sequence). Deletions cut 1 base from V and 1 base from J, with 9 bases between. Looking up the rest from reference TRBV5-4 and TRBJ2-1 gives the full variable domain: ETGVTQSPTHLIKTRGQQVTLRCSSQSGHNTVSWYQQALGQGPQFIFQYYREEENGRGNFPPRFSGLQFPNYSSELNVNALELDDSALYLCASSLQLASYNEQFFGPGTRLTVL.

The chain combines TRBV3-1 (or the pseudogene TRBV3-2) with TRBJ2-6, with D possibly being TRBD1 (6 bases). This CDR3 has 15 residues. Germline V gene data show CDR1 as LGHDT and CDR2 as YNNKEL (reference sequence). V dropped 2 bases and J dropped 11 bases, with 16 bases sitting between them. The CDR3 loop reads CASSQRVGGSDVLTF. CDR3 bases: TGTGCCAGCAGCCAACGGGTTGGGGGCTCGGACGTCCTGACTTTC.

CDR3 in DNA: TGTGCCAGCAGCTTAGGAGGGGGACAGGCGAACTATGGCTACACCTTC. Its protein is CASSLGGGQANYGYTF. The chain is built from TRBV7-2 and TRBJ1-2; 8 nucleotides match TRBD1. Germline V CDR1 and CDR2: SGHTA, FQGNSA. CDR3 length: 16 amino acids. V lost 1 base, J lost 2 bases, and 6 bases stayed unmatched.

The V call is TRBV2, the J call TRBJ2-2; 10 bases are a match to TRBD2. The CDR3 contains 16 residues. Losses at the gene ends were 4 bases for V and 3 bases for J; bases not matched to a gene: 5. Germline CDR1 reads SNHLY; CDR2 reads FYNNEI. Here the CDR3 DNA reads TGTGCCAGCAGTGCGAGAGCGGGGGGGCACACCGGGGAGCTGTTTTTT. The encoded protein is CASSARAGGHTGELFF.

V and J are TRBV11-3 and TRBJ1-1, with 7 bases that match TRBD1. V trimming: 5 bases; J trimming: 8 bases; junction bases outside the gene matches: 8. From germline, CDR1 is SGHNT and CDR2 YENEEA. The CDR3 runs 13 residues. CDR3 in amino acids: CASSPTRQGEAFF. DNA for the CDR3: TGTGCCAGCAGCCCCACCCGACAGGGAGAAGCTTTCTTT.

This chain uses TRBV19 with TRBJ2-1; D is unclear. Germline CDR1 and CDR2: LNHDA and SQIVND (reference sequence). CDR3 size: 13 residues. Trimming pared 5 bases from V and 4 bases from J, leaving 9 bases between. The CDR3 sequence is CASSRYKYNEQFF. DNA of the CDR3: TGTGCCAGTAGTCGATACAAGTACAATGAGCAGTTCTTC.

The gene calls are TRBV19 and TRBJ1-4, with 7 nucleotides matching TRBD1. Losses at the gene ends were 6 bases for V and 6 bases for J; bases not matched to a gene: 7. This CDR3 comprises 14 residues. Germline loops: CDR1 LNHDA, CDR2 SQIVND (reference sequence). The CDR3 is CASRGTAYHEKLFF. The CDR3 DNA reads TGTGCCAGTAGGGGGACAGCATATCATGAAAAACTGTTTTTT.

This sequence joins TRBV5-4 and TRBJ1-1, with 7 bases identical to TRBD1. V lost 4 bases, J lost 6 bases, and 3 bases stayed unmatched. The CDR3 is 12 residues long. The germline CDR1 and CDR2 sequences are SGHNT and YYREEE (reference sequence). The CDR3: CASSTGQAEAFF. The CDR3 DNA is TGTGCCAGCAGCACCGGACAGGCTGAAGCTTTCTTT.

The rearrangement links TRBV19 to TRBJ2-7; D might be TRBD2 (7 bases). From germline, CDR1 is LNHDA and CDR2 SQIVND (reference sequence). V dropped 1 base and J dropped 3 bases, with 13 bases sitting between them. CDR3 length: 15 amino acids. In DNA, the CDR3 is TGTGCCAGTAGTATAGTACAGGGAGGGATCTACGAGCAGTACTTC. Residues: CASSIVQGGIYEQYF.

This clone was counted a few times. This chain's CDR3 is CASSPRPGTTLVNEQFF. DNA for the CDR3: TGTGCCAGCTCACCCCGACCCGGGACAACGTTGGTCAATGAGCAGTTCTTC. The chain couples TRBV18 to TRBJ2-1; possibly TRBD1 for D (6 bases). The CDR3 has 17 residues. V was shortened by 3 bases and J by 6 bases, with 21 bases between the two germline ends. The germline V gene encodes CDR1 KGHSH and CDR2 LQKENI.

The rearrangement links TRBV7-2 to TRBJ2-3, with 11 positions matching TRBD2. Per germline, CDR1 SGHTA and CDR2 FQGNSA. Unmatched junction bases numbered 7, after V lost 5 bases and J lost 6 bases. This CDR3 contains 15 residues. CDR3 bases: TGTGCCAGCAGCCGTTCTAGCGGGGGGAAGGATACGCAGTATTTT. It specifies CASSRSSGGKDTQYF. The full variable domain, completed using reference TRBV7-2 and TRBJ2-3, is GAGVSQSPSNKVTEKGKDVELRCDPISGHTALYWYRQSLGQGLEFLIYFQGNSAPDKSGLPSDRFSAERTGGSVSTLTIQRTQQEDSAVYLCASSRSSGGKDTQYFGPGTRLTVL.

V gene TRBV7-9 combines with J gene TRBJ2-5; 7 nucleotides line up with TRBD2. Per germline, CDR1 SEHNR and CDR2 FQNEAQ (reference sequence). The trim removed 2 bases at V and 4 bases at J, leaving 4 bases unmatched. The CDR3 loop spans 14 amino acids. The DNA of the CDR3 is TGTGCCAGCAGCTTAAACGAGCGGGGAGAGACCCAGTACTTC. Its translation is CASSLNERGETQYF. Full variable domain (outside the CDR3, taken from reference TRBV7-9 and TRBJ2-5): DTGVSQNPRHKITKRGQNVTFRCDPISEHNRLYWYRQTLGQGPEFLTYFQNEAQLEKSRLLSDRFSAERPKGSFSTLEIQRTEQGDSAMYLCASSLNERGETQYFGPGTRLLVL.

The chain uses TRBV30 and TRBJ2-2, with 7 nucleotides matching TRBD1. This CDR3 contains 14 residues. CDR1 is GTSNPN, CDR2 SVGIG, per germline (reference sequence). With 4 bases clipped from V and 6 bases from J, the junction kept 8 bases outside the gene matches. CDR3 DNA sequence: TGTGCCTGGACGACAGGGCGTGGGTCCGGGGAGCTGTTTTTT. This encodes CAWTTGRGSGELFF.

The chain recombines TRBV5-4 with TRBJ2-1, with 12 bases fitting TRBD2. In germline, CDR1 is SGHNT, CDR2 YYREEE (reference sequence). J lost 7 bases, V lost 0 bases, and 5 bases had no gene match. The CDR3 sequence is 16 residues long. The CDR3 DNA follows: TGTGCCAGCAGCTTGGGGCTAGCGGGGGGGCCGAATGAGCAGTTCTTC. Amino acids: CASSLGLAGGPNEQFF.

V is TRBV28 and J is TRBJ1-1; maybe TRBD1 (6 bases). Germline CDR1 and CDR2: MDHEN and SYDVKM. The CDR3 length is 15 residues. Trimming shortened V by 3 bases and J by 6 bases, and 17 bases separated the two germline ends. The CDR3 sequence is CASSLTTGKGAEAFF. CDR3 DNA: TGTGCCAGCAGTTTGACGACCGGAAAGGGGGCTGAAGCTTTCTTT.

This clone was counted between two and nine times. This chain joins TRBV7-9 and TRBJ1-6; D is unresolved. CDR3 length: 13 amino acids. Germline CDR1 SEHNR, CDR2 FQNEAQ (reference sequence). The ends were cut back, 6 bases at V and 8 bases at J, with 11 bases in the middle. The CDR3 DNA sequence: TGTGCCAGCAGGAGGGCTCGTGATTCACCCCTCCACTTT. It specifies CASRRARDSPLHF.

The chain links TRBV6-5 to TRBJ2-2; 10 positions agree with TRBD1. The CDR3 contains 14 residues. Germline V gene data show CDR1 as MNHEY and CDR2 as SVGAGI. V shed 6 bases and J 5 bases; nucleotides not matched to a gene: 3. CDR3 coding DNA: TGTGCCAGCAGGGGACAGGGGTGGACCGGGGAGCTGTTTTTT. Protein sequence: CASRGQGWTGELFF.